The rows below give T cell receptor beta chains drawn from one sample of a study of blood T cells in healthy people across ages. A single record per CDR3 protein comes from TCRdb applying MiXCR to the 5' RACE reads. The sample gives 1.5 million to 2 million distinct CDR3 sequences, 49% of which show up once; approximately 2% is in the top ten. The sequenced sample consisted of blood. Every receptor here comes from a woman between 40 and 50 years old in good health. Both conserved end residues are part of each CDR3. The order of the fields is V gene, J gene, CDR3 protein.

TRBV20-1	TRBJ2-4	CGALRVSKNIQYF
TRBV12-3/TRBV12-4	TRBJ2-4	CASSVWQDENIQYF
TRBV5-1	TRBJ2-7	CASKAATGYEQYF
TRBV10-3	TRBJ2-1	CAIREPGQGANEQFF
TRBV29-1	TRBJ2-7	CSGRTGALAGGSILTYEQYF
TRBV6-5	TRBJ1-2	CASCKGGKRDGYTF
TRBV4-2	TRBJ2-1	CASSRYTGDGSYNEQFF
TRBV20-1	TRBJ2-1	CSANLAGGRGQFF
TRBV7-6	TRBJ1-2	CASSSASGDGYTF
TRBV5-1	TRBJ2-7	CASSILPGQGYEQYF
TRBV11-2	TRBJ1-4	CASSLGTAGGAEKLFF
TRBV9	TRBJ1-2	CASSGVTTGGYTF
TRBV20-1	TRBJ2-7	CSAPRASGGYEQYF
TRBV7-2	TRBJ2-1	CASSSMGRKSSGTYNEQFF
TRBV7-9	TRBJ2-7	CASSARGARSYEQYF
TRBV6-5	TRBJ2-5	CASSYDRSYGEQYF
TRBV29-1	TRBJ1-1	CSGTGATEAFF
TRBV20-1	TRBJ1-2	CSSTTGKTLEGYTF
TRBV5-1	TRBJ2-1	CASSLTSGGARYNEQFF
TRBV10-1	TRBJ2-1	CASSPGTSFPEQFF
TRBV28	TRBJ2-3	CASSLLSLILTDTQYF
TRBV6-6	TRBJ2-1	CASSRIPGRKNHNEQFF
TRBV18	TRBJ2-5	CASSQRGTSGTQETQYF
TRBV11-2	TRBJ2-1	CASSPGGRGEQFF
TRBV7-9	TRBJ1-6	CASSLVSQGGSPLHF
TRBV12-3/TRBV12-4	TRBJ2-1	CASSSHGLAGDSSYNEQFF
TRBV15	-	CATSGGGLSSYEQYF
TRBV20-1	TRBJ1-2	CSASSTGGGYGYTF
TRBV9	TRBJ1-1	CASSLTQGAGTEAFF
TRBV15	TRBJ2-4	CATIAKNIQYF
TRBV15	TRBJ1-3	CATSRGSNTIYF
TRBV6-5	TRBJ2-3	CASSSSHGLSGDTQYF
TRBV28	TRBJ2-1	CASSFTPEVQNEETQFF
TRBV6-6	TRBJ2-5	CASSYPDNQETQYF
TRBV12-3/TRBV12-4	TRBJ1-2	CASSPRETWDYGYTF
TRBV27	-	CASSLYWQGAYEQYF
TRBV29-1	TRBJ1-4	CSVARGLTGSGEKLFF
TRBV5-6	TRBJ2-5	CASSWRGTRVINEQYF
TRBV6-6	TRBJ2-1	CASNKFRGGDNEQFF
TRBV7-7	TRBJ2-1	CASSGGGTSYEQFF
TRBV24-1	TRBJ2-7	CATSDPFSYEQYF
TRBV12-3/TRBV12-4	TRBJ2-3	CASSLEAGYTQYF
TRBV10-3	TRBJ2-1	CAISSSYNEQFF
TRBV24-1	TRBJ2-5	CATSESSGEFQYF
TRBV6-2/TRBV6-3	TRBJ2-7	CASSRTSGGVASYEQYF
TRBV12-3/TRBV12-4	-	CASSAADKSYEQYF
TRBV27	TRBJ2-7	CASSFKGDVYEQYF
TRBV4-3	TRBJ2-5	CASSQDPPSGGLSYQETQYF